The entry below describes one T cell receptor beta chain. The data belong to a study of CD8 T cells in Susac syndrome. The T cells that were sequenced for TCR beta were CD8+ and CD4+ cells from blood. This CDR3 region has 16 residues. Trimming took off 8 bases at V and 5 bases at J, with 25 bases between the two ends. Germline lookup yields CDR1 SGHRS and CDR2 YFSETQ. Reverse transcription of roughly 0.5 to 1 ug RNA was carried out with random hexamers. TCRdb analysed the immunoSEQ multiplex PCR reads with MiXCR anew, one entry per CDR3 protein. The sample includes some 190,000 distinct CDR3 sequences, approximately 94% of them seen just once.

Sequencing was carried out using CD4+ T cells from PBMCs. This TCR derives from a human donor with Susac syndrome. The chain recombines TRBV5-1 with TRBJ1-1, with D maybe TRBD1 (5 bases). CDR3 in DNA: TGCGCCAGTCGACCGAACTATGGACAAGAGGGGACTGAAGCTTTCTTT. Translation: CASRPNYGQEGTEAFF.